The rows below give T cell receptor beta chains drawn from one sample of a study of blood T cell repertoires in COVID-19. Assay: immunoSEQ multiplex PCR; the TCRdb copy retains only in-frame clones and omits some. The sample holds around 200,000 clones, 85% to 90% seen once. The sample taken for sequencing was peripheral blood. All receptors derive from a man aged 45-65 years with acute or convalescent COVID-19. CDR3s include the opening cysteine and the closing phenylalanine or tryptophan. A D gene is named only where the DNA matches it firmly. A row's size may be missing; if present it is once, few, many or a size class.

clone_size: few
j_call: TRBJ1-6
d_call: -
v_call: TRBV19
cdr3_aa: CASSRQGGRNSPLHF
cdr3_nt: TGTGCCAGTAGCCGCCAGGGAGGTAGAAATTCACCCCTCCACTTT

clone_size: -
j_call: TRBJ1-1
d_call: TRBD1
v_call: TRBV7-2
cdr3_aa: CASSLGTGQGKKAFF
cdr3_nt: TGTGCCAGCAGCTTAGGGACAGGACAGGGCAAGAAAGCTTTCTTT

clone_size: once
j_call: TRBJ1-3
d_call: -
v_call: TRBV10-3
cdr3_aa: CAIGLDLSGNTIYF
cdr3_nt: TGTGCCATCGGGCTCGACCTCTCTGGAAACACCATATATTTT

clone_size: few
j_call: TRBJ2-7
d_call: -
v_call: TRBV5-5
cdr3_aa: CASSLATGSQYEQYF
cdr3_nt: TGTGCCAGCAGCTTGGCGACCGGGTCCCAATACGAGCAGTACTTC

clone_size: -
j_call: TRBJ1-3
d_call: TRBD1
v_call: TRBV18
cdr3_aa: CASSWDRLSGNTIYF
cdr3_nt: TGTGCCAGCTCATGGGACAGGCTCTCTGGAAACACCATATATTTT

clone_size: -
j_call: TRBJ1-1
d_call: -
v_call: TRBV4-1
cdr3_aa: CASSSPVNTEAFF
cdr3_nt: TGCGCCAGCAGCAGTCCAGTGAACACTGAAGCTTTCTTT

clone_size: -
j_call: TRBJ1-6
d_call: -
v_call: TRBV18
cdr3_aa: CASSPMAGKYSPLHF
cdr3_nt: TGTGCCAGCTCACCGATGGCAGGGAAATATTCACCCCTCCACTTT

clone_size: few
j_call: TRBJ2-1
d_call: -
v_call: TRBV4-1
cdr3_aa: CASSQGISEAYNEQFF
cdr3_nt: TGCGCCAGCAGCCAAGGCATTAGCGAAGCTTACAATGAGCAGTTCTTC

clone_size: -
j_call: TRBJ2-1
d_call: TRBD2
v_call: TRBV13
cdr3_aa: CASSRRRGDEQFF
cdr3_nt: TGTGCCAGCAGCCGGAGACGGGGGGATGAGCAGTTCTTC

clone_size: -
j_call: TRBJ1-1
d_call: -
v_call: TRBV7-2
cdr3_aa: CASSLGGTTNTEAFF
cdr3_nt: TGTGCCAGCAGCTTAGGTGGGACAACGAACACTGAAGCTTTCTTT

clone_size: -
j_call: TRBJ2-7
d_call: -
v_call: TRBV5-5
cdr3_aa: CASSLAGAKVSYEQYF
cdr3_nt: TGTGCCAGCAGCTTGGCAGGGGCGAAAGTCTCCTACGAGCAGTACTTC

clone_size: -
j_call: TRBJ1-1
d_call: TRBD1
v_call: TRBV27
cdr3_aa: CASSFGTVNTEAFF
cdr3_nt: TGTGCCAGCAGTTTTGGGACAGTGAACACTGAAGCTTTCTTT